The 29 T cell receptor beta chains presented below share a single source sample, sequenced in a study of cytomegalovirus exposure and HLA in healthy donors. Use of 60 Vbeta and 13 Jbeta primers characterized the PCR. Produced via immunoSEQ multiplex PCR; TCRdb's table is partial and in-frame only. The sample has under 150,000 clones; more than 70% are singletons. The sequencing input was PBMCs. All receptors derive from a woman aged 45-65 years in good health and CMV-seronegative.

V usage is TRBV7-8 and J usage is TRBJ1-2; maybe TRBD1 (6 bases). Germline V CDR1 and CDR2: SGHVS, FQNEAQ. Trimming pared 5 bases from V and 7 bases from J, leaving 11 bases between. This CDR3 is 12 amino acids long. CDR3 region: CASSRGYSGYTF. As DNA, the CDR3 is TGTGCCAGCAGCAGGGGGTATAGTGGCTACACCTTC.

The chain uses TRBV18 and TRBJ1-2; unclear D gene. The V gene's germline CDR1 is KGHSH and CDR2 LQKENI. Trimming cost V 2 bases and J 8 bases, with 6 bases left between them. The CDR3 spans 11 residues. CDR3 coding DNA: TGTGCCAGCTCACCAGGGAGCGGCTACACCTTC. It codes for CASSPGSGYTF.

This clone has just one count. The V call is TRBV5-7, the J call TRBJ1-2; TRBD1 agrees at 9 bases. TRBV5-7 is assigned to the ORF class and has an uncertain function. The length of the CDR3 is 17 residues. V shed 0 bases and J 3 bases; nucleotides not matched to a gene: 9. As DNA, the CDR3 is TGTGCCAGCAGCTTGGGACAGGGGGTTTCAGGGGACTATGGCTACACCTTC. Amino acid sequence: CASSLGQGVSGDYGYTF.

J is TRBJ2-7 and V is TRBV15; the D is unclear. CDR3 length equals 13 residues. The germline CDR1 and CDR2 sequences are LNHNV and YYDKDF (reference sequence). V shed 5 bases and J shed 3 bases, with 11 bases lying between them. CDR3 residues: CATSRHEVYEQYF. The CDR3 nucleotides read TGTGCCACCAGCCGACATGAAGTCTACGAGCAGTACTTC.

V and J are TRBV5-1 and TRBJ2-7, with D perhaps matching TRBD2 (5 bases). The length of the CDR3 is 14 residues. Germline lookup yields CDR1 SGHRS and CDR2 YFSETQ. Trimming shortened V by 0 bases and J by 6 bases, and 13 bases separated the two germline ends. The CDR3 nucleotides read TGCGCCAGCAGCTTGGTCAGCGGTCTTTCCGAGCAGTACTTC. This sequence encodes CASSLVSGLSEQYF. The variable domain in full, completed from reference TRBV5-1 and TRBJ2-7, reads KAGVTQTPRYLIKTRGQQVTLSCSPISGHRSVSWYQQTPGQGLQFLFEYFSETQRNKGNFPGRFSGRQFSNSRSEMNVSTLELGDSALYLCASSLVSGLSEQYFGPGTRLTVT.

The chain employs TRBV6-1 and TRBJ2-7; 7 nucleotides line up with TRBD2. CDR3 length: 15 residues. Germline CDR1 is MNHNS and CDR2 is SASEGT. V gave up 3 bases and J gave up 5 bases; unmatched junction bases: 10. The CDR3 bases are TGTGCCAGCAGTGACTTAAGACTAGCTCCTAACGAGCAGTACTTC. It specifies CASSDLRLAPNEQYF.

This chain links TRBV10-3 with TRBJ1-2, with 7 bases that match TRBD1. With V trimmed by 4 bases and J by 7 bases, 9 bases remained unmatched. This CDR3 contains 14 residues. Germline V gives CDR1 ENHRY, CDR2 SYGVKD. The CDR3 nucleotides read TGTGCCATCAGTGTTGACAGGGAAAGTGGTGGCTACACCTTC. Translation: CAISVDRESGGYTF.

This clone was picked up one time. The rearrangement links TRBV27 to TRBJ1-6; 7 positions match TRBD1. The ends lost 4 bases at V and 10 bases at J; junction bases unmatched: 16. Germline loops: CDR1 MNHEY, CDR2 SMNVEV (reference sequence). The CDR3 sequence is 17 residues long. The CDR3 bases are TGTGCCAGCAGTTGGGACAGATATAGGGGGTTGAGGTCACCCCTCCACTTT. Translation gives CASSWDRYRGLRSPLHF.

This clone occurred once. The rearrangement uses TRBV7-9 and TRBJ2-3; 12 bases match TRBD2. The CDR3 covers 15 residues. With V trimmed by 5 bases and J by 3 bases, 3 bases remained unmatched. The germline CDR1 and CDR2 sequences are SEHNR and FQNEAQ (reference sequence). The CDR3 reads CASSLLAGGTDTQYF. The CDR3 DNA follows: TGTGCCAGCAGCCTACTAGCGGGGGGAACAGATACGCAGTATTTT.

This clone has a handful of counts. This chain joins TRBV28 and TRBJ2-7, with D tentatively TRBD2 (6 bases). The CDR3 is 15 residues long. Germline V gives CDR1 MDHEN, CDR2 SYDVKM. V was cut by 10 bases and J by 2 bases, with 21 bases left in between. The CDR3 region has the DNA TGTGCCATAAAAAGAGACGGGACTGTAGCCTACGAGCAGTACTTC. Translating gives CAIKRDGTVAYEQYF.

The chain has TRBV5-1 and TRBJ2-5; 9 bases line up with TRBD1. Germline CDR1 and CDR2: SGHRS and YFSETQ. The V segment lost 1 base and the J segment 5 bases; nucleotides outside the gene matches: 12. The CDR3 is made up of 17 amino acids. The CDR3 loop reads CASSLNGQGSPGETQYF. The CDR3 DNA reads as TGCGCCAGCAGCTTGAACGGACAGGGGTCTCCAGGGGAGACCCAGTACTTC.

On this clone: The same CDR3 arises from other DNA sequences in this sample as well. The rearrangement joins TRBV29-1 to TRBJ1-2; D ambiguous. Germline V CDR1 and CDR2: SQVTM, ANQGSEA. The length of the CDR3 is 14 residues. Deletions cut 0 bases from V and 2 bases from J, with 10 bases between. The CDR3 protein is CSVEDLQANYGYTF. The CDR3 DNA is TGCAGCGTTGAAGATCTTCAGGCCAACTATGGCTACACCTTC.

This clone was detected only once. The V call is TRBV6-6, the J call TRBJ2-7, with a weak D call TRBD2 (6 bases). The CDR3 is made up of 14 amino acids. Trimming cost V 6 bases and J 6 bases, with 18 bases left between them. Per germline, CDR1 MNHNY and CDR2 SVGAGI (reference sequence). CDR3 residues: CASSPGQTRSEQYF. CDR3 nucleotides: TGTGCCAGCAGCCCAGGGCAGACTAGGTCCGAGCAGTACTTC.

This clone was recorded only once. This chain links TRBV27 with TRBJ1-1; tentatively, D is TRBD1 (6 bases). The V end lost 2 bases, the J end lost 5 bases, and 12 bases lay between the germline ends. This CDR3 region has 14 residues. Germline assignment: CDR1 MNHEY and CDR2 SMNVEV (reference sequence). The CDR3 DNA sequence: TGTGCCAGCAGTTTAGACAGGTCGAGGACTGAAGCTTTCTTT. It is translated as CASSLDRSRTEAFF.

This rearrangement joins TRBV30 to TRBJ1-1; 9 nucleotides line up with TRBD1. With 2 bases clipped from V and 5 bases from J, the junction kept 24 bases outside the gene matches. Germline V gene data show CDR1 as GTSNPN and CDR2 as SVGIG (reference sequence). The length of the CDR3 is 20 residues. The CDR3 loop is CAWSTNRKTGQGLLRTEAFF. Here the CDR3 DNA reads TGTGCCTGGAGTACAAACAGAAAAACCGGACAGGGGTTATTGAGGACTGAAGCTTTCTTT.

The table lists this clone with a count of one. The rearrangement joins TRBV7-8 to TRBJ1-2, with a weak D call TRBD1 (6 bases). The germline V gene has CDR1 SGHVS and CDR2 FQNEAQ. The CDR3 sequence is 14 residues long. V lost 0 bases and J lost 8, with 13 bases in between. The CDR3 DNA sequence: TGTGCCAGCAGCTTAGCCACAGGGATAGTGGGCTACACCTTC. Translation gives CASSLATGIVGYTF.

This clone was seen just once. This specimen includes other DNA sequences encoding the same CDR3. V and J are TRBV9 and TRBJ1-2; no definite D call. V lost 0 bases and J lost 1, with 7 bases in between. The CDR3 covers 14 residues. Germline assignment: CDR1 SGDLS and CDR2 YYNGEE. The CDR3 nucleotides read TGTGCCAGCAGCGTAGGAGGTAGTAACTATGGCTACACCTTC. Its protein product is CASSVGGSNYGYTF.

There are a few counts of this clone. CDR3 protein: CASSPYSDMNTEAFF. The CDR3 DNA reads as TGTGCCAGCTCACCCTACTCGGACATGAACACTGAAGCTTTCTTT. The J gene is TRBJ1-1, the V gene TRBV18; D possibly corresponds to TRBD1 (5 bases). The V gene lost 3 bases and the J gene lost 0 bases, with 11 bases spanning the gap. Germline V lookup: CDR1 KGHSH, CDR2 LQKENI. CDR3 length equals 15 residues.

V usage is TRBV19 and J usage is TRBJ1-5, with 7 bases fitting TRBD1. J was trimmed by 6 bases and V by 4 bases; bases with no gene match: 9. The CDR3 is 15 amino acids. Germline V gives CDR1 LNHDA, CDR2 SQIVND (reference sequence). The CDR3 DNA is TGTGCCAGTAGTACCAGACAGGGTAGCCGTCAGCCCCAGCATTTT. Protein product: CASSTRQGSRQPQHF.

A single count supports this clone. The chain links TRBV4-3 to TRBJ1-1; D unclear. Trimming removed 1 base at V and 1 base at J, with 7 bases between. Germline V CDR1 and CDR2: LGHNA, YSLEER. The CDR3 covers 14 residues. In DNA form, the CDR3 reads TGCGCCAGCAGCCAAGGACAACCGAACACTGAAGCTTTCTTT. Its protein product is CASSQGQPNTEAFF.

V is TRBV19 and J is TRBJ1-4; the match to TRBD1 covers 8 bases. This CDR3 region has 14 residues. Per the germline V gene, CDR1 is LNHDA and CDR2 is SQIVND (reference sequence). The V and J ends lost 4 bases and 6 bases, in that order; junction bases with no gene match: 4. CDR3 in amino acids: CASSTGQGYEKLFF. The CDR3 DNA follows: TGTGCCAGTAGTACCGGACAGGGTTATGAAAAACTGTTTTTT.

The genes are TRBV4-2 and TRBJ2-1; 7 positions match TRBD2. After removal of 3 bases from V and 5 bases from J, the junction contained 13 bases not matched to a gene. CDR1 is LGHNA, CDR2 YNFKEQ, per germline. CDR3 length equals 17 residues. The CDR3 region has the DNA TGTGCCAGCAGCCAGACCCTTGTTGCGGGGGACCACAATGAGCAGTTCTTC. Its protein product is CASSQTLVAGDHNEQFF.

This clone was observed a handful of times. The V call is TRBV25-1, the J call TRBJ1-1; TRBD1 is a possible D gene (6 bases). The CDR3 sequence is 14 residues long. V lost 6 bases and J 1 base, leaving 12 bases between the germline ends. The germline V gene has CDR1 MGHDK and CDR2 SYGVNS. The CDR3: CASRGDIANTEAFF. DNA of the CDR3: TGTGCCAGCAGGGGGGACATAGCGAACACTGAAGCTTTCTTT.

This chain links TRBV19 with TRBJ1-5; D possibly corresponds to TRBD1 (6 bases). Trimming took off 6 bases at V and 5 bases at J, with 14 bases between the two ends. CDR1 LNHDA and CDR2 SQIVND come from the germline V gene (reference sequence). This CDR3 spans 14 amino acids. CDR3 in amino acids: CASSEQGEYQPQHF. CDR3 DNA: TGTGCCAGTAGCGAACAGGGAGAGTATCAGCCCCAGCATTTT.

This clone was counted a few times. V gene TRBV7-8 combines with J gene TRBJ1-4, with a possible D match to TRBD1 (5 bases). CDR1 is SGHVS, CDR2 FQNEAQ, per germline. Trimming shortened V by 4 bases and J by 7 bases, and 19 bases separated the two germline ends. This CDR3 has 16 amino acids. The CDR3 region is CASSSGGDLRGEKLFF. In nucleotides, the CDR3 is TGTGCCAGCAGCTCAGGAGGGGACCTCCGGGGTGAAAAACTGTTTTTT.

The chain employs TRBV2 and TRBJ2-5, with 10 bases fitting TRBD1. Unmatched junction bases numbered 5, after V lost 7 bases and J lost 0 bases. Germline values: CDR1 SNHLY, CDR2 FYNNEI. CDR3 length: 15 amino acids. The CDR3 loop is CASTRDRGNQETQYF. For the CDR3, the DNA is TGTGCCAGCACCCGGGACAGGGGTAACCAAGAGACCCAGTACTTC.

The rearrangement joins TRBV7-6 to TRBJ1-5, with TRBD1 matching over 10 bases. The V gene's germline CDR1 is SGHVS and CDR2 FNYEAQ. The CDR3 is made up of 16 amino acids. V gave up 5 bases and J gave up 0 bases; unmatched junction bases: 4. CDR3 residues: CASSTGTGDSNQPQHF. The DNA for the CDR3 is TGTGCCAGCAGCACAGGGACAGGGGATAGCAATCAGCCCCAGCATTTT.

The chain is built from TRBV5-1 and TRBJ1-1; TRBD1 matches 8 bases. The trim removed 3 bases at V and 3 bases at J, leaving 4 bases unmatched. This CDR3 region has 14 residues. Germline lookup yields CDR1 SGHRS and CDR2 YFSETQ. The CDR3 is CASSSTGGDTEAFF. The CDR3 DNA follows: TGCGCCAGCAGCTCAACAGGGGGGGACACTGAAGCTTTCTTT.

This clone was observed once. This chain uses TRBV4-1 with TRBJ2-1; 7 bases align to TRBD2. V shed 1 base, J shed 6 bases, and the junction held 6 bases outside the gene matches. Per germline, CDR1 MGHRA and CDR2 YSYEKL. The CDR3 is 15 amino acids. The CDR3 here is CASSQVRGSANEQFF. The DNA for the CDR3 is TGCGCCAGCAGCCAAGTGCGGGGGTCGGCCAATGAGCAGTTCTTC.